Listed below are T cell receptor beta chains from one sample, sequenced in a study of blood T cell repertoires in COVID-19. Profiling relied on immunoSEQ multiplex PCR, and the TCRdb table lists in-frame clones only, not all of them. The table includes hundreds of thousands of clones, roughly 90% detected once. The specimen was peripheral blood. The receptor set was obtained from a man in his 60s who had recovered from COVID-19. Both conserved end residues are part of each CDR3. A D gene is named only where the DNA matches it firmly. Some rows mark clone size as missing; the rest say once, few, many or name a class of expanded clone.

j_gene	abundance	v_gene	d_gene	CDR3nt	CDR3aa
TRBJ1-2	-	TRBV3-1/TRBV3-2	-	TGTGCCAGCTCCCAAAGGGGGGTTGGCCGGGGGGTGTATGGCTACACCTTC	CASSQRGVGRGVYGYTF
TRBJ1-5	-	TRBV24-1	TRBD1	TGTGCCACCAGTGAATCCGACAGGGGGAACAATCAGCCCCAGCATTTT	CATSESDRGNNQPQHF
TRBJ1-2	-	TRBV6-5	TRBD1	TGTGCCAGCACCAAAGGTGGGACAGGGGTTTATGGCTACACCTTC	CASTKGGTGVYGYTF
TRBJ2-1	-	TRBV11-2	TRBD2	TGTGCCAGCAGCCCAAGGGGCGGGAGAAGGTATGAGCAGTTCTTC	CASSPRGGRRYEQFF
TRBJ2-7	-	TRBV7-9	TRBD1	TGTGCCAGCAGCCCCCAGAAAGGGGGCACGTACGAGCAGTACTTC	CASSPQKGGTYEQYF
TRBJ2-3	once	TRBV5-1	-	TGCGCCAGCAGCTTCGCAGGAGGGACAGATACGCAGTATTTT	CASSFAGGTDTQYF
TRBJ1-4	-	TRBV28	TRBD1	TGTGCCAGCAGCCGGCAGGGGGCCACACATAATGAAAAACTGTTTTTT	CASSRQGATHNEKLFF
TRBJ1-2	-	TRBV14	TRBD1	TGTGCCAGCAGCCGGGGACAGGCCTATGGCTACACCTTC	CASSRGQAYGYTF
TRBJ1-6	once	TRBV18	-	TGTGCCAGCTCACCGAGTAATTCACCCCTCCACTTT	CASSPSNSPLHF
TRBJ1-2	-	TRBV20-1	-	TGCAGTGCTAGTCTTAATTCCAACTATGGCTACACCTTC	CSASLNSNYGYTF
TRBJ2-2	-	TRBV7-3	TRBD1	TGTGCCAGCAGTTCACAGGGGACCGGGGAGCTGTTTTTT	CASSSQGTGELFF
TRBJ2-5	-	TRBV24-1	-	TGTGCCACCTCTGAGCCAAGCCGGGAGACCCAGTACTTC	CATSEPSRETQYF
TRBJ1-3	-	TRBV11-2	TRBD1	TGTGCCAGCAGCTTAGGTGCAGGGGGCCGAAACACCATATATTTT	CASSLGAGGRNTIYF
TRBJ2-7	-	TRBV11-3	-	TGTGCCAGCAGCAAGACTAGCTCCTACGAGCAGTACTTC	CASSKTSSYEQYF
TRBJ1-5	-	TRBV24-1	TRBD1	TGTGCCACCTCAACCGGGGACAGGGCTGGGCAGCCCCAGCATTTT	CATSTGDRAGQPQHF
TRBJ2-7	-	TRBV28	-	TGTGCCAGCAGTTCGTATGAGCAGGGCCGGCCCTACGAGCAGTACTTC	CASSSYEQGRPYEQYF